Each of the 14 T cell receptor beta chains below was sequenced from the same sample in a study of T cell changes during pregnancy in multiple sclerosis. Profiling relied on immunoSEQ multiplex PCR, and the TCRdb table lists in-frame clones only, not all of them. The sample yields more than 55,000 clones, around 93% seen once. The starting material was peripheral blood, obtained after pregnancy. These receptors originate from a female donor in good health, enrolled as a control in a pregnancy study.

The chain uses TRBV4-2 and TRBJ1-1; 7 nucleotides match TRBD1. The trim removed 0 bases at V and 0 bases at J, leaving 7 bases unmatched. Germline CDR1 LGHNA, CDR2 YNFKEQ. This CDR3 is built from 17 residues. The DNA of the CDR3 is TGTGCCAGCAGCCAAGATGTACAGGGGCCCCTGAACACTGAAGCTTTCTTT. This gives the protein CASSQDVQGPLNTEAFF.

This clone occurred a few times. The CDR3 is CAWSYQGDYGYTF. For the CDR3, the DNA is TGTGCCTGGAGTTACCAGGGGGACTATGGCTACACCTTC. The chain employs TRBV30 and TRBJ1-2, with TRBD1 matching over 7 bases. The V and J ends lost 2 bases and 3 bases, in that order; junction bases with no gene match: 3. In germline, CDR1 is GTSNPN, CDR2 SVGIG (reference sequence). The CDR3 spans 13 residues.

The chain uses TRBV6-1 and TRBJ1-1; unclear D gene. The CDR3 runs 13 residues. The germline V gene has CDR1 MNHNS and CDR2 SASEGT. The germline V and J ends were trimmed by 5 bases and 0 bases, with 7 bases remaining between them. The CDR3 sequence is CASSNSLNTEAFF. Written as DNA, the CDR3 is TGTGCCAGCAGTAACAGTTTGAACACTGAAGCTTTCTTT.

The chain employs TRBV2 and TRBJ2-1; 7 bases agree with TRBD2. The CDR3 runs to 15 residues. Unmatched junction bases numbered 4, after V lost 5 bases and J lost 0 bases. CDR1 and CDR2 (germline): SNHLY, FYNNEI. This CDR3 is CASSKGGSSYNEQFF. DNA of the CDR3: TGTGCCAGCAGTAAGGGCGGGAGCTCCTACAATGAGCAGTTCTTC.

The chain has TRBV12-5 and TRBJ2-2, with 9 nucleotides matching TRBD1. The CDR3 sequence is 15 residues long. V dropped 6 bases and J dropped 0; count of bases not matched to a gene: 2. Germline lookup yields CDR1 LGHNT and CDR2 FRNRAP. In DNA form, the CDR3 reads TGTGCTAGTGGCCGACAGGGGGCGAACACCGGGGAGCTGTTTTTT. It encodes CASGRQGANTGELFF.

V gene TRBV7-6 combines with J gene TRBJ2-1; TRBD2 agrees at 15 bases. Trimming at V came to 4 bases and at J to 6 bases, leaving 4 bases not matched to a gene. The CDR3 has 16 residues. Germline CDR1 reads SGHVS; CDR2 reads FNYEAQ. As DNA, the CDR3 is TGTGCCAGCAGCTCGCCGGGACTAGCGGGAGGCAATGAGCAGTTCTTC. Amino acids: CASSSPGLAGGNEQFF.

The rearrangement joins TRBV27 to TRBJ1-2, with 8 bases that match TRBD1. Germline lookup yields CDR1 MNHEY and CDR2 SMNVEV (reference sequence). The CDR3 is 15 residues long. J gave up 5 bases and V 6 bases, and 11 bases lay outside the gene matches. CDR3: CASSPLRGQVYGYTF. CDR3 nucleotides: TGTGCCAGCAGCCCCCTCAGGGGGCAGGTTTATGGCTACACCTTC.

The chain carries TRBV4-2 and TRBJ2-3, with 9 bases identical to TRBD2. The trim removed 1 base at V and 5 bases at J, leaving 4 bases unmatched. CDR1 is LGHNA and CDR2 is YNFKEQ in the germline V gene. CDR3 length equals 15 residues. This CDR3 reads CASSQGAGGRDTQYF. CDR3 DNA: TGTGCCAGCAGCCAAGGAGCGGGGGGCAGAGATACGCAGTATTTT.

The J gene is TRBJ2-2, the V gene TRBV7-2; no clear D gene. This CDR3 spans 12 amino acids. Trimming shortened V by 3 bases and J by 7 bases, and 6 bases separated the two germline ends. Germline V gives CDR1 SGHTA, CDR2 FQGNSA. CDR3 in amino acids: CASSLRNGELFF. The CDR3 nucleotides read TGTGCCAGCAGCTTGCGAAACGGGGAGCTGTTTTTT. The full variable domain, rest sourced from reference TRBV7-2 and TRBJ2-2, is GAGVSQSPSNKVTEKGKDVELRCDPISGHTALYWYRQSLGQGLEFLIYFQGNSAPDKSGLPSDRFSAERTGGSVSTLTIQRTQQEDSAVYLCASSLRNGELFFGEGSRLTVL.

The genes are TRBV7-3 and TRBJ1-2; maybe TRBD1 (5 bases). Per the germline V gene, CDR1 is SGHTA and CDR2 is FQGTGA. With 1 base removed from V and 5 bases from J, the gap between germline ends came to 8 bases. The CDR3 is 13 amino acids. The CDR3 protein is CASSLSGGYGYTF. The DNA of the CDR3 is TGTGCCAGCAGCTTAAGCGGGGGTTATGGCTACACCTTC.

This chain uses TRBV18 with TRBJ2-2; D is unresolved. The CDR3 is made up of 14 amino acids. Trimming left V 0 bases short and J 6 bases short, with 8 bases between. Germline values: CDR1 KGHSH, CDR2 LQKENI. The CDR3 spells CASSPPSVAGELFF. The CDR3 nucleotides are TGTGCCAGCTCACCACCGTCGGTGGCCGGGGAGCTGTTTTTT.

CDR3 coding DNA: TGTGCCAGCAGCTACAAGGGGGACAATGAGCAGTTCTTC. This sequence encodes CASSYKGDNEQFF. V usage is TRBV7-2 and J usage is TRBJ2-1; weak D call: TRBD1 (6 bases). The CDR3 consists of 13 residues. Germline assignment: CDR1 SGHTA and CDR2 FQGNSA. Between the trimmed V and J ends, which lost 4 bases and 5 bases, there was a span of 9 bases.

The J gene is TRBJ2-2, the V gene TRBV19; 9 bases line up with TRBD2. V trimming: 6 bases; J trimming: 1 base; junction bases outside the gene matches: 6. CDR1 and CDR2 from the germline V gene are LNHDA and SQIVND (reference sequence). The CDR3 extends over 16 amino acids. The CDR3 DNA follows: TGTGCCAGTAGCGGGCTAGCGGGATGGAACACCGGGGAGCTGTTTTTT. Its protein is CASSGLAGWNTGELFF.

V and J are TRBV5-6 and TRBJ2-6; D is possibly TRBD2 (7 bases). V lost 0 bases, J lost 0 bases, and 16 bases lay in between. Germline CDR1 SGHDT, CDR2 YYEEEE. CDR3 length: 19 residues. The CDR3, as DNA: TGTGCCAGCAGCTTGGAGGGGGAGGGAACGATCTCTGGGGCCAACGTCCTGACTTTC. This sequence encodes CASSLEGEGTISGANVLTF.